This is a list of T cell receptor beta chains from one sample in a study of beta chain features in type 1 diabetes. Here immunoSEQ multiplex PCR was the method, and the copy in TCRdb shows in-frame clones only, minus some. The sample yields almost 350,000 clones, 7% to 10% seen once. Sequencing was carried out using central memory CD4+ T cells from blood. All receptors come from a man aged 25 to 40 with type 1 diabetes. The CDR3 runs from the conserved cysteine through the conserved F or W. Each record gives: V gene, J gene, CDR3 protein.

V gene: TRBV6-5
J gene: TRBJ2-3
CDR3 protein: CASSPDSGAYTQYF

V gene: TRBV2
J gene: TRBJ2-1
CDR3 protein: CASSEARSLSNEQFF

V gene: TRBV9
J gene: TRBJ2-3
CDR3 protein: CASSVELGTQYF

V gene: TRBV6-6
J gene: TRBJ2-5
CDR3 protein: CASSYPSGEETQYF

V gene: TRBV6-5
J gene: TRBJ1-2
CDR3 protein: CASSYGGGTNYGYTF

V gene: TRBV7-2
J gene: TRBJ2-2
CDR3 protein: CASSGGPANTGELFF

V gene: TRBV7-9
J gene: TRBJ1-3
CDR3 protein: CASSLSPDGNTIYF

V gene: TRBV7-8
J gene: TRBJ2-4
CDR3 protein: CASSLWAGQNIQYF

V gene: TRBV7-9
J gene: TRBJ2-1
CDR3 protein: CASSSTVGTGGSEQFF

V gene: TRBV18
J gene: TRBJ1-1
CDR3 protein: CASSSRPGTGTTEAFF

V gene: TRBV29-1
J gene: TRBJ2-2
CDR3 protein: CSAQMQGAPGELFF

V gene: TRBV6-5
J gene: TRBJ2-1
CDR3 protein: CASSGVGRNNEQFF

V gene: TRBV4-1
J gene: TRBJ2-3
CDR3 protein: CASSQDRRAGLAGTDTQYF

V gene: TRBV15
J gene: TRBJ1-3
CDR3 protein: CATGTGNTIYF

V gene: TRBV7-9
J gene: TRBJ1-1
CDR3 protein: CASSPGQVSEAFF

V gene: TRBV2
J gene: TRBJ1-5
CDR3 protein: CASSPQGRGNQPQHF

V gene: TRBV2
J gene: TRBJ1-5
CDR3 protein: CASSEEVGWSSNQPQHF

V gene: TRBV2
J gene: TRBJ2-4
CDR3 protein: CASSVDRDIQYF

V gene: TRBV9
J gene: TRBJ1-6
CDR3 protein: CASSALKGQGNSPLHF

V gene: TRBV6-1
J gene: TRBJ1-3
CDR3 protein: CASRESTGGNSGNTIYF

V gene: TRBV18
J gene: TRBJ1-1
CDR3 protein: CASSTTGDTEAFF

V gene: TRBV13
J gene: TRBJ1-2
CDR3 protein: CASSLGQGHYGYTF

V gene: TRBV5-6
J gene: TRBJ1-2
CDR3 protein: CASSGPRTPGRGHTF

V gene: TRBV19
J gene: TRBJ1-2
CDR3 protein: CASTNGGFDSLGYGYTF

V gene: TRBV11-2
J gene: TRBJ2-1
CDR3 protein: CASSLGTNSQFF

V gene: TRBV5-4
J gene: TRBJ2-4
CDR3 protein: CASSAQGGDIQYF

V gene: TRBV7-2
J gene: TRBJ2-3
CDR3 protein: CASSLARGGFSTDTQYF

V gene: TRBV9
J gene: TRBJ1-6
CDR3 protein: CASSARQGSPLHF

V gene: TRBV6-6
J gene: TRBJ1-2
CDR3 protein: CASTYREGVSGYTF

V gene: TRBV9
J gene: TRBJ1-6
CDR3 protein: CASSVGQGEGSPLHF

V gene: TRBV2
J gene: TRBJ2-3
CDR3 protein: CASSEGLAGTDTQYF

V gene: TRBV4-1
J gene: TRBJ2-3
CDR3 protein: CASSQEFRGTGVGGTDTQYF

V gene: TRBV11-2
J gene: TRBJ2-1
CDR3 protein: CASSPFRDQKYNEQFF

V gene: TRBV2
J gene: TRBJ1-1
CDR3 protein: CASSAPVMNTEAFF

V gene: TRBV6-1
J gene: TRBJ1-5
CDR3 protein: CASKRDPGGNQPQHF

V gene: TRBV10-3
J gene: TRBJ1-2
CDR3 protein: CAISDPGQRRVVGYTF

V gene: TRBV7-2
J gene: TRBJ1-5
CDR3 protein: CASSLNLYQPQHF

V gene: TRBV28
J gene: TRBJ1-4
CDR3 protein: CASSSLPGLQREKLFF

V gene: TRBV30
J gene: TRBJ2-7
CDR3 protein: CAWSPQGRTYEQYF

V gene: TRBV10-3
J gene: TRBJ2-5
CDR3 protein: CAISRGTSPLETQYF

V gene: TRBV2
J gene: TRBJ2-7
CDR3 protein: CASLIRDGPYEQYF

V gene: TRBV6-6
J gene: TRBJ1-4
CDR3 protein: CASSYSFREKLFF

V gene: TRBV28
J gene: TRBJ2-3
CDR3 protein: CASSFPGRGRRDTQYF